The 3 T cell receptor beta chains in this list originate from one sample, sequenced in a study of blood T cell repertoires in COVID-19. This table comes from immunoSEQ multiplex PCR, and its TCRdb copy is limited to in-frame clones, with some not included. Here the sample spans about 120,000 clones, 70% to 90% being singletons. Sequenced: peripheral blood. These receptors all come from a woman between 50 and 59 years old with active or convalescent COVID-19.

The chain recombines TRBV2 with TRBJ2-1, with a possible D match to TRBD2 (5 bases). Germline values: CDR1 SNHLY, CDR2 FYNNEI. Trimming shortened V by 2 bases and J by 0 bases, and 8 bases separated the two germline ends. This CDR3 spans 15 amino acids. The CDR3 bases are TGTGCCAGCAGTGAAATGGGGAGCTCCTACAATGAGCAGTTCTTC. This codes for CASSEMGSSYNEQFF.

The chain couples TRBV15 to TRBJ2-6, with 8 bases identical to TRBD1. From germline, CDR1 is LNHNV and CDR2 YYDKDF (reference sequence). This CDR3 is built from 19 residues. The trim removed 1 base at V and 0 bases at J, leaving 8 bases unmatched. CDR3 sequence: CATSRGRQGKYSGANVLTF. The CDR3 DNA is TGTGCCACCAGCAGAGGGCGACAGGGGAAGTACTCTGGGGCCAACGTCCTGACTTTC.

This chain links TRBV3-1 (or the pseudogene TRBV3-2) with TRBJ1-6; possible D gene TRBD1, 5 bases. There are 15 residues in the CDR3. Looked up from germline, CDR1 is LGHDT and CDR2 is YNNKEL (reference sequence). Trimming stripped 3 bases from V and 11 bases from J, with 17 bases between. CDR3 sequence: CASSQNTGGRPPLHF. CDR3 nucleotides: TGTGCCAGCAGCCAGAACACAGGAGGGAGGCCACCCCTCCACTTT.